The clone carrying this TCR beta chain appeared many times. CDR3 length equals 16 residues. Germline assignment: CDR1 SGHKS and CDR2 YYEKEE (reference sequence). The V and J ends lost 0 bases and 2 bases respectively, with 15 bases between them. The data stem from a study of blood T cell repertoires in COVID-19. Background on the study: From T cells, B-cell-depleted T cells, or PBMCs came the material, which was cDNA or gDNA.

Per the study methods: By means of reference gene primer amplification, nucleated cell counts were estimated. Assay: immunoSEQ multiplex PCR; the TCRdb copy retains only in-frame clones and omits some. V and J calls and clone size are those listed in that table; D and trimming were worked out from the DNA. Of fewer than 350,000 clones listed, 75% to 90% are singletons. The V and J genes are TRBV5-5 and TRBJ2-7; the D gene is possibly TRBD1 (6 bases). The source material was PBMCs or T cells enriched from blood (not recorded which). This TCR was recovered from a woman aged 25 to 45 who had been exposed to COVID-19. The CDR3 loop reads CASSLAGKGQTYEQYF. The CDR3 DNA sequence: TGTGCCAGCAGCTTGGCCGGTAAGGGACAAACCTACGAGCAGTACTTC.